This T cell receptor beta chain was identified in a study of glioma-infiltrating T cells. Study results and limitations: Above-expected tissue-blood divergence occurred in all gliomas, most in low-grade ones. Very few CDR3 sequences were shared between tissue and blood.

TCR alpha and beta CDR3 regions were amplified from RNA using iRepertoire nested multiplex PCR. Tissue mRNA or PBMC total RNA, roughly 90-400 ng, went into one-step reverse transcription and amplification. A single record per CDR3 protein comes from TCRdb applying MiXCR to the multiplex PCR reads. The sample lists fewer than 110,000 distinct CDR3 sequences, roughly 30% seen once, with 40% to 45% in the top ten. This clonotype was counted a few times. The antigen remains unidentified. With 6 bases clipped from V and 5 bases from J, the junction kept 7 bases outside the gene matches. The CDR3 totals 14 residues.

The clonotype comes from a human donor with low-grade glioma or glioblastoma, undergoing nonglioma brain surgery, or in good health (not recorded which). The gene calls are TRBV12-3 or TRBV12-4 and TRBJ1-3, with 7 bases lining up with TRBD1. The sample consisted of glioma tissue, nonneoplastic brain tissue, or PBMCs (not recorded which). The CDR3 nucleotides are TGTGCCAGCAGCACGACAGGGACAAGAAACACCATATATTTT. Translated: CASSTTGTRNTIYF.